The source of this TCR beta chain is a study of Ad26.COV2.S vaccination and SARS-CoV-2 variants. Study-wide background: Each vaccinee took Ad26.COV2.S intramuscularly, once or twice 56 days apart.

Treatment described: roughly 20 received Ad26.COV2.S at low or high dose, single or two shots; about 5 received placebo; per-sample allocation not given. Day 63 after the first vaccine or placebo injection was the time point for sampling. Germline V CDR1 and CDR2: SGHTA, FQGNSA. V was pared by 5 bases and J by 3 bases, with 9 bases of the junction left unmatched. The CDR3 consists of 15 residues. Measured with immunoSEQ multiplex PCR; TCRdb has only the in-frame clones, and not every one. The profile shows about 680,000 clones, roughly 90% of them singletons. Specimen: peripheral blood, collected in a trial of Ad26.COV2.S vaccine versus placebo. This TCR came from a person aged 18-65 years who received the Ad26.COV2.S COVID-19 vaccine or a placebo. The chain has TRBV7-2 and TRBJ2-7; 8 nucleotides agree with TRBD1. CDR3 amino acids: CASSLSGGAYYEQYF. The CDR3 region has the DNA TGTGCCAGCAGCCTCTCAGGGGGCGCCTACTACGAGCAGTACTTC.